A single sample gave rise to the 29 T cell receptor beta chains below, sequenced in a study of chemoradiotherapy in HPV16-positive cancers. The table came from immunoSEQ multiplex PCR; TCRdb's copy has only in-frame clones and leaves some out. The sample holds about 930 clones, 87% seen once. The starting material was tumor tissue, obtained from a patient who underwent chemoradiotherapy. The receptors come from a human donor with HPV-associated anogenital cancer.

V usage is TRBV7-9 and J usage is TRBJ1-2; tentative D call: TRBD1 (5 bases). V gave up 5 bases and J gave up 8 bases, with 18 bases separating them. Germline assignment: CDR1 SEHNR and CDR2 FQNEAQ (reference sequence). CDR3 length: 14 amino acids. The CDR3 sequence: CASSESGGKEGYTF. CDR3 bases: TGTGCCAGCAGCGAATCCGGGGGAAAGGAGGGCTACACCTTC. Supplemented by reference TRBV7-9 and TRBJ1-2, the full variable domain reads DTGVSQNPRHKITKRGQNVTFRCDPISEHNRLYWYRQTLGQGPEFLTYFQNEAQLEKSRLLSDRFSAERPKGSFSTLEIQRTEQGDSAMYLCASSESGGKEGYTFGSGTRLTVV.

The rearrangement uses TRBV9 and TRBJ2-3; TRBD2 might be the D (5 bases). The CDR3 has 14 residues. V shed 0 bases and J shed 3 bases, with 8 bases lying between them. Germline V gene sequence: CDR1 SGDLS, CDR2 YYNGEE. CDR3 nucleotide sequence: TGTGCCAGCAGCGTAGTGACTACAACAGATACGCAGTATTTT. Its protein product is CASSVVTTTDTQYF.

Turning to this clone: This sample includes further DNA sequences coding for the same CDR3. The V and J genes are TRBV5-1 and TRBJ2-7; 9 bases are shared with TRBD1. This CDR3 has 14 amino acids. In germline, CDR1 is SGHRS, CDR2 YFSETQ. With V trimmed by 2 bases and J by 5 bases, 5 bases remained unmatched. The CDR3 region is CASSLSQGANEQYF. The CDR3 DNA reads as TGCGCCAGCAGCTTATCACAGGGGGCCAACGAGCAGTACTTC.

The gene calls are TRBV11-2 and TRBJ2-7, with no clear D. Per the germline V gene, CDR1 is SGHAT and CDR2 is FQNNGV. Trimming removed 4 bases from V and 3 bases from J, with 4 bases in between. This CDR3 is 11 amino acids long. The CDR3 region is CASSSFYEQYF. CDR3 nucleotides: TGTGCCAGCAGCTCGTTCTACGAGCAGTACTTC.

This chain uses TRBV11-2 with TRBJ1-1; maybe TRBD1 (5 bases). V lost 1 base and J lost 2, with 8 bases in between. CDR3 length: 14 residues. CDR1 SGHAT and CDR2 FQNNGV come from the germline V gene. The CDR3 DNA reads TGTGCCAGCAGCTTAGTAGGGGTCAACACTGAAGCTTTCTTT. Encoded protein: CASSLVGVNTEAFF.

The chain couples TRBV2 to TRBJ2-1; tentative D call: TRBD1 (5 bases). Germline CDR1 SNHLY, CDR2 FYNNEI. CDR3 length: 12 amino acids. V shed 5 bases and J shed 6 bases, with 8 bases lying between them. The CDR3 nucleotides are TGTGCCAGCAGTTCGCAGGGCAATGAGCAGTTCTTC. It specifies CASSSQGNEQFF. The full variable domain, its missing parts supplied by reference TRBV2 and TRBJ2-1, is EPEVTQTPSHQVTQMGQEVILRCVPISNHLYFYWYRQILGQKVEFLVSFYNNEISEKSEIFDDQFSVERPDGSNFTLKIRSTKLEDSAMYFCASSSQGNEQFFGPGTRLTVL.

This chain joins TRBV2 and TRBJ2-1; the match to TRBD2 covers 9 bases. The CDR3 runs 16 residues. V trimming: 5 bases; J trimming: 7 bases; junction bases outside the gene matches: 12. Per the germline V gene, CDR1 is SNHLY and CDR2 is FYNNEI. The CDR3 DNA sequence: TGTGCCAGCAGTCAAACCCACAGCGGGGGGTATAATGAGCAGTTCTTC. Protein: CASSQTHSGGYNEQFF. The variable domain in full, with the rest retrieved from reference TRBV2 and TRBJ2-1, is EPEVTQTPSHQVTQMGQEVILRCVPISNHLYFYWYRQILGQKVEFLVSFYNNEISEKSEIFDDQFSVERPDGSNFTLKIRSTKLEDSAMYFCASSQTHSGGYNEQFFGPGTRLTVL.

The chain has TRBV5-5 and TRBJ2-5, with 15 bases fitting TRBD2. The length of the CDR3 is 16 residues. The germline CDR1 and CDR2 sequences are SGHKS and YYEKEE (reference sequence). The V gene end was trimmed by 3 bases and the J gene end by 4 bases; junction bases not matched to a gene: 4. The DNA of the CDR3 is TGTGCCAGCAGCTCAGGACTAGCGGGGGGGGCAGAGACCCAGTACTTC. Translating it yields CASSSGLAGGAETQYF.

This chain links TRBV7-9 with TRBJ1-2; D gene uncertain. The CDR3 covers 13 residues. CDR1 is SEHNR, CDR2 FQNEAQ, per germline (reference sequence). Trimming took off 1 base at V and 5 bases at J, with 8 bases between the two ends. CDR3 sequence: CASSLEGTYGYTF. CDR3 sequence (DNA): TGTGCCAGCAGCTTAGAGGGTACTTATGGCTACACCTTC.

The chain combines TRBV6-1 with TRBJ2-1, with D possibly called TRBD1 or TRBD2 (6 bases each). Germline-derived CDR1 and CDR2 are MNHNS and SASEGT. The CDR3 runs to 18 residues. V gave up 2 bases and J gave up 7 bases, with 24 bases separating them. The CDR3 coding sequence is TGTGCCAGCAGTGAATGGGGCTTGGGATGGGGGGCCGGTAATGAGCAGTTCTTC. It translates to CASSEWGLGWGAGNEQFF.

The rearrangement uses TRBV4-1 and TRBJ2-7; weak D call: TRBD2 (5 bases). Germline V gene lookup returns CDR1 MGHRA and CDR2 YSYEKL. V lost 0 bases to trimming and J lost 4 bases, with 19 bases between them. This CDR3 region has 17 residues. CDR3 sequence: CASSQDPRTGLRYEQYF. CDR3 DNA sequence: TGCGCCAGCAGCCAAGATCCGAGGACTGGCCTGAGGTACGAGCAGTACTTC.

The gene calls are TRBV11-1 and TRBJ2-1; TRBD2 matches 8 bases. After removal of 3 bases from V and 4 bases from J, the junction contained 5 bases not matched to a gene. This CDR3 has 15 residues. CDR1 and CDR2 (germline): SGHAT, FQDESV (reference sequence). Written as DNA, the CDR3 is TGTGCCAGCAGCTTCGCCGGGACTAGTTACAATGAGCAGTTCTTC. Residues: CASSFAGTSYNEQFF.

The CDR3 region has the DNA TGCAGCGCTGATAGCGGGAGCACAGATACGCAGTATTTT. Protein product: CSADSGSTDTQYF. The chain is built from TRBV29-1 and TRBJ2-3, with 7 bases lining up with TRBD2. Germline trimming cut 7 bases from V and 0 bases from J; bases unmatched to any gene: 4. This CDR3 contains 13 residues. Germline V gene sequence: CDR1 SQVTM, CDR2 ANQGSEA.

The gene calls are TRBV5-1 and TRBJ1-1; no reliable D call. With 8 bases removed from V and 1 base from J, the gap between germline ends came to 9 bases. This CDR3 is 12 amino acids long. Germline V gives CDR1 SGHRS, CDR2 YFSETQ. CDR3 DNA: TGCGCCAGTACGGACGGGAACACTGAAGCTTTCTTT. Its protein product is CASTDGNTEAFF.

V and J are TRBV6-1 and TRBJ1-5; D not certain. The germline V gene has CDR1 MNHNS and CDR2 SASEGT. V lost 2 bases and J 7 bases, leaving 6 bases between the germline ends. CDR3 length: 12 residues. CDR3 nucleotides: TGTGCCAGCAGTGAAATGGGGCAGCCCCAGCATTTT. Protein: CASSEMGQPQHF.

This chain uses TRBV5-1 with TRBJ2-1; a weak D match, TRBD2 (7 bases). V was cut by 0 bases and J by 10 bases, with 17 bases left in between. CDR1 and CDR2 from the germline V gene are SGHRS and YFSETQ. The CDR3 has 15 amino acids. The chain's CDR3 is CASSLAAGLGGEQFF. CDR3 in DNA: TGCGCCAGCAGCTTGGCCGCCGGACTAGGGGGAGAGCAGTTCTTC.

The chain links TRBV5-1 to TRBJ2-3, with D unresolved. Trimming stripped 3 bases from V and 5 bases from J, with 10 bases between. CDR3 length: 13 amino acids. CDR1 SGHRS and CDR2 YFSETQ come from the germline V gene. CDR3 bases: TGCGCCAGCAGCTCATCTAGATTAGATACGCAGTATTTT. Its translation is CASSSSRLDTQYF.

In nucleotides, the CDR3 is TGTGCCAGCAGGCAAGGGGACACCATATATTTT. This codes for CASRQGDTIYF. The V and J genes are TRBV6-1 and TRBJ1-3, with D tentatively TRBD1 (5 bases). Trimming took 6 bases from V and 8 from J, leaving 8 bases between them. This CDR3 comprises 11 residues. Per the germline V gene, CDR1 is MNHNS and CDR2 is SASEGT.

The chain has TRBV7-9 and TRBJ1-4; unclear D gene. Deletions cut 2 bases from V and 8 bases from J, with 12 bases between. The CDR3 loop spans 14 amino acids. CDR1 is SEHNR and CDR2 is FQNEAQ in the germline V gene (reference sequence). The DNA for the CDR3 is TGTGCCAGCAGCTTACCGGGCGACGCGGAAAAACTGTTTTTT. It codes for CASSLPGDAEKLFF. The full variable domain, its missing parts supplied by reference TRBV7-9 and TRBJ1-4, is DTGVSQNPRHKITKRGQNVTFRCDPISEHNRLYWYRQTLGQGPEFLTYFQNEAQLEKSRLLSDRFSAERPKGSFSTLEIQRTEQGDSAMYLCASSLPGDAEKLFFGSGTQLSVL.

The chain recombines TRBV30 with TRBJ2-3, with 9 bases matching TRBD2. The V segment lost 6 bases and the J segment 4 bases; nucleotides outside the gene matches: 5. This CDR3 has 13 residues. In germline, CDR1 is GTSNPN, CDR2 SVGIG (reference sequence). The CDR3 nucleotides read TGTGCCTGTTCCAGCGGGGGGCCAGATACGCAGTATTTT. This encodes CACSSGGPDTQYF.

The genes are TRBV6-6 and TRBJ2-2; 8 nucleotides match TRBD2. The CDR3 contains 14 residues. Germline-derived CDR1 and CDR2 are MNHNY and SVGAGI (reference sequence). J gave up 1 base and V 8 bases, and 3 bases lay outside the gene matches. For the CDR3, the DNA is TGTGCCAGCGGGAGCGGGAGGAACACCGGGGAGCTGTTTTTT. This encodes CASGSGRNTGELFF.

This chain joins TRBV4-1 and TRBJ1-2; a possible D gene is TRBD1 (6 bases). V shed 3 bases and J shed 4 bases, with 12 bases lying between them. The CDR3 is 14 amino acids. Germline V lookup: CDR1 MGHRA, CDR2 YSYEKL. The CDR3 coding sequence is TGCGCCAGCAGCCAGGCAGGGGTTGGCTATGGCTACACCTTC. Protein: CASSQAGVGYGYTF.

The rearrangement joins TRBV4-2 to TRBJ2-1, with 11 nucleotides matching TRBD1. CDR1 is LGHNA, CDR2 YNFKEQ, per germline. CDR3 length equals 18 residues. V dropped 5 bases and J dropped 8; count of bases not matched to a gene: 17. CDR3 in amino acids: CASSRGTGTGGLMDEQFF. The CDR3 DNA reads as TGTGCCAGCAGCAGAGGAACCGGGACAGGGGGATTAATGGATGAGCAGTTCTTC.

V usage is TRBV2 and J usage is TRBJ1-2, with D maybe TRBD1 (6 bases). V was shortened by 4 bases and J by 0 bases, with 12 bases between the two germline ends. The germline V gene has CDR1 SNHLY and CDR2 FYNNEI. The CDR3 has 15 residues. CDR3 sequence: CASSGRTAANYGYTF. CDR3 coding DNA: TGTGCCAGCAGTGGCCGGACAGCAGCTAACTATGGCTACACCTTC. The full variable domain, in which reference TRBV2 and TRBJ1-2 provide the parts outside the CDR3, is EPEVTQTPSHQVTQMGQEVILRCVPISNHLYFYWYRQILGQKVEFLVSFYNNEISEKSEIFDDQFSVERPDGSNFTLKIRSTKLEDSAMYFCASSGRTAANYGYTFGSGTRLTVV.

This chain's CDR3 is CASSLGQGNSPLHF. The CDR3 DNA sequence: TGTGCCAGCAGCTTAGGGCAGGGAAATTCACCCCTCCACTTT. The chain combines TRBV11-2 with TRBJ1-6; possible D gene TRBD1, 5 bases. V lost 1 base to trimming and J lost 7 bases, with 8 bases between them. The CDR3 sequence is 14 residues long. CDR1 SGHAT and CDR2 FQNNGV come from the germline V gene.

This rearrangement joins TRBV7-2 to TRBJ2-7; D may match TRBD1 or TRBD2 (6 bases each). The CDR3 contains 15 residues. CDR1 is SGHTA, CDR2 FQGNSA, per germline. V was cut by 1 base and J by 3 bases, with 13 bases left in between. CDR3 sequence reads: CASSLGGAGLYEQYF. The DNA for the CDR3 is TGTGCCAGCAGCTTAGGGGGGGCCGGCCTCTACGAGCAGTACTTC.

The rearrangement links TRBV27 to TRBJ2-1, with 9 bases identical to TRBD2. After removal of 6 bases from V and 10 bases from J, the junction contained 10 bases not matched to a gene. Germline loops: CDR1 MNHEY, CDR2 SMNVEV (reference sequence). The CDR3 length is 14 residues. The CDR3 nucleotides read TGTGCCAGCAGGAGCGGGGGGTCAGCTCGGGAGCAGTTCTTC. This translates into CASRSGGSAREQFF.

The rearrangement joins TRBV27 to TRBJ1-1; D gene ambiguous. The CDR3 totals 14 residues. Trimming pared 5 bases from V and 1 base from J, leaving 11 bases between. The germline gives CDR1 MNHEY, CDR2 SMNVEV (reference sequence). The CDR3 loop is CASSLRDWNTEAFF. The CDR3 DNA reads TGTGCCAGCAGTCTCCGAGACTGGAACACTGAAGCTTTCTTT.

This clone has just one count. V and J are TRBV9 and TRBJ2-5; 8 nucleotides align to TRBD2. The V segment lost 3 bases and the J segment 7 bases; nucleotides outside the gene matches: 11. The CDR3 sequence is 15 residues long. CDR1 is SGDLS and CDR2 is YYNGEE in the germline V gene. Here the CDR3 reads CASSATSGWSGTQYF. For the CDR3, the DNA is TGTGCCAGCAGCGCAACTAGCGGCTGGTCGGGGACCCAGTACTTC.